The present TCR beta chain was sequenced within a study of cytotoxic CD8 clonotypes in ibrutinib-treated CLL. Whole-study context: Treatment had run for a median roughly 12 months, range 6 to 36, when response samples were taken.

A 1 in 200,000 to 1 in 1 million T cell depth was the sequencing target. Some clones are missing from TCRdb's copy, which holds only in-frame ones; the method was immunoSEQ multiplex PCR. The sample comprises about 14,000 clones, roughly two thirds of which are singletons, and 40% rests with the top ten. The CDR3 runs to 13 residues. Germline loops: CDR1 KGHSH, CDR2 LQKENI. With 3 bases removed from V and 2 bases from J, the gap between germline ends came to 7 bases. The receptor was derived from a human donor with chronic lymphocytic leukemia. V gene TRBV18 combines with J gene TRBJ1-2; a weak D match, TRBD1 (5 bases). Sequencing used PBMCs, obtained before ibrutinib treatment. The CDR3 protein is CASSPTVNYGYTF. As DNA, the CDR3 is TGTGCCAGCTCACCGACAGTAAACTATGGCTACACCTTC.